This passage covers 23 T cell receptor beta chains from one sample sequenced in a study of response to subunit inactivated influenza vaccine. Using its own MiXCR run on the RT-PCR reads, TCRdb lists one record per CDR3 protein. Among some 480,000 distinct CDR3 sequences, around 9.9% were seen once, and the ten largest hold about 12%. The sample consisted of PBMCs from blood, taken roughly 46 days after vaccination. These receptors came from a man in his fifties who received an inactivated influenza vaccine.

This clonotype came up many times. This sequence joins TRBV5-1 and TRBJ2-3; D gene ambiguous. V lost 0 bases to trimming and J lost 2 bases, with 13 bases between them. There are 16 residues in the CDR3. Germline V gene sequence: CDR1 SGHRS, CDR2 YFSETQ. CDR3 sequence: CASSLGRTPSTDTQYF. The DNA of the CDR3 is TGCGCCAGCAGCTTGGGACGAACTCCCTCCACAGATACGCAGTATTTT.

In this sample, this clonotype turned up a few times. This chain uses TRBV20-1 with TRBJ2-1; a weak D match, TRBD2 (5 bases). This CDR3 contains 12 residues. The V gene's germline CDR1 is DFQATT and CDR2 SNEGSKA (reference sequence). Trimming took off 7 bases at V and 5 bases at J, with 12 bases between the two ends. The chain's CDR3 is CSGGHGNNEQFF. The CDR3, as DNA: TGCAGTGGAGGGCATGGGAACAATGAGCAGTTCTTC.

The CDR3 reads CASRPRPGLDLAGELFF. For the CDR3, the DNA is TGTGCCAGCAGGCCGAGACCGGGACTAGACTTGGCCGGGGAGCTGTTTTTT. V and J are TRBV12-3 or TRBV12-4 and TRBJ2-2, with 8 bases matching TRBD2. There are 17 residues in the CDR3. With V trimmed by 6 bases and J by 6 bases, 15 bases remained unmatched.

This chain uses TRBV20-1 with TRBJ2-7; D is perhaps TRBD2 (5 bases). Trimming stripped 3 bases from V and 4 bases from J, with 16 bases between. Germline V lookup: CDR1 DFQATT, CDR2 SNEGSKA (reference sequence). This CDR3 is built from 14 residues. The CDR3: CSASNPVRGYEQYF. The DNA of the CDR3 is TGCAGTGCTAGTAACCCGGTACGAGGGTACGAGCAGTACTTC.

This clonotype showed up just a few times. This chain connects TRBV15 to TRBJ2-7, with D unresolved. This CDR3 comprises 13 residues. V lost 0 bases to trimming and J lost 6 bases, with 9 bases between them. Germline lookup yields CDR1 LNHNV and CDR2 YYDKDF (reference sequence). In DNA, the CDR3 is TGTGCCACCAGCAGAGAGTCAGGTTTCGAGCAGTACTTC. It codes for CATSRESGFEQYF.

The sample holds a few counts of this clonotype. This chain connects TRBV12-3 or TRBV12-4 to TRBJ2-5; unclear D gene. The germline V and J ends were trimmed by 7 bases and 5 bases, with 20 bases remaining between them. The CDR3 has 15 amino acids. Here the CDR3 DNA reads TGTGCCAGCACTCGCACCCGGAGCGACGGTGAGACCCAGTACTTC. It translates to CASTRTRSDGETQYF.

This chain uses TRBV7-2 with TRBJ2-5; D might be TRBD1 (6 bases). This CDR3 is 13 amino acids long. Trimming stripped 5 bases from V and 3 bases from J, with 10 bases between. The germline CDR1 and CDR2 sequences are SGHTA and FQGNSA. CDR3 DNA sequence: TGTGCCAGCAGCCCCGACAGGAAAGAGACCCAGTACTTC. Translation gives CASSPDRKETQYF.

This clonotype was recorded many times. V gene TRBV12-3 or TRBV12-4 combines with J gene TRBJ2-5, with D uncertain. The CDR3 covers 17 residues. Between the trimmed V and J ends, which lost 2 bases and 1 base, there was a span of 17 bases. The CDR3 reads CASSLFLYKGPQETQYF. CDR3 nucleotide sequence: TGTGCCAGCAGTTTATTCCTCTACAAGGGTCCCCAAGAGACCCAGTACTTC.

The chain combines TRBV12-3 or TRBV12-4 with TRBJ1-2; TRBD1 agrees at 9 bases. Unmatched junction bases numbered 6, after V lost 3 bases and J lost 7 bases. This CDR3 spans 14 amino acids. As DNA, the CDR3 is TGTGCCAGCAGTTTTGGACAGGGGTCTGGTGGCTACACCTTC. Its translation is CASSFGQGSGGYTF.

There are many counts of this clonotype. The chain links TRBV15 to TRBJ2-3, with 7 bases matching TRBD2. Losses at the gene ends were 0 bases for V and 8 bases for J; bases not matched to a gene: 8. Germline V CDR1 and CDR2: LNHNV, YYDKDF (reference sequence). This CDR3 region has 15 residues. CDR3: CATSRDKAGEGTQYF. The CDR3 DNA is TGTGCCACCAGCAGAGATAAGGCGGGAGAAGGTACGCAGTATTTT. The whole variable domain, remainder taken from reference TRBV15 and TRBJ2-3, is DAMVIQNPRYQVTQFGKPVTLSCSQTLNHNVMYWYQQKSSQAPKLLFHYYDKDFNNEADTPDNFQSRRPNTSFCFLDIRSPGLGDTAMYLCATSRDKAGEGTQYFGPGTRLTVL.

CDR3 protein: CAINLGLANNEQFF. For the CDR3, the DNA is TGTGCCATTAATCTGGGACTAGCGAACAATGAGCAGTTCTTC. The rearrangement links TRBV12-3 or TRBV12-4 to TRBJ2-1, with 10 bases matching TRBD2. The V segment lost 10 bases and the J segment 5 bases; nucleotides outside the gene matches: 8. The CDR3 is 14 amino acids.

This clonotype occurred a few times. This chain links TRBV24-1 with TRBJ2-3, with TRBD1 matching 8 bases. J gave up 6 bases and V 10 bases, and 14 bases lay outside the gene matches. This CDR3 comprises 15 residues. Per the germline V gene, CDR1 is KGHDR and CDR2 is SFDVKD. CDR3 nucleotide sequence: TGTGCCACGGCCGACAGGGGAATAGTTAGGGATACGCAGTATTTT. It translates to CATADRGIVRDTQYF.

The chain is built from TRBV27 and TRBJ2-7; perhaps D is TRBD1 or TRBD2 (5 bases each). V lost 2 bases and J 3 bases, leaving 11 bases between the germline ends. The germline V gene has CDR1 MNHEY and CDR2 SMNVEV (reference sequence). This CDR3 spans 14 amino acids. The CDR3 bases are TGTGCCAGCAGTTTACTTCATGGGGGCTACGAGCAGTACTTC. Protein: CASSLLHGGYEQYF.

V and J are TRBV29-1 and TRBJ2-1; tentative D call: TRBD2 (6 bases). The CDR3 is made up of 11 amino acids. Germline assignment: CDR1 SQVTM and CDR2 ANQGSEA. The V end lost 8 bases, the J end lost 9 bases, and 14 bases lay between the germline ends. The CDR3 here is CSKTSFGEQFF. The CDR3 DNA reads TGCAGCAAAACTAGCTTTGGTGAGCAGTTCTTC.

This clonotype has a count of ten or more. This chain joins TRBV7-2 and TRBJ2-3; perhaps TRBD2 as D (5 bases). The CDR3 totals 14 residues. Between the trimmed V and J ends, which lost 4 bases and 2 bases, there was a span of 10 bases. In germline, CDR1 is SGHTA, CDR2 FQGNSA. DNA for the CDR3: TGTGCCAGCAGCTCGAGCGGCTACACAGATACGCAGTATTTT. The encoded protein is CASSSSGYTDTQYF.

This clonotype was seen a few times. The gene calls are TRBV4-2 and TRBJ2-7; TRBD2 might be the D (6 bases). Per germline, CDR1 LGHNA and CDR2 YNFKEQ. The V end lost 0 bases, the J end lost 6 bases, and 18 bases lay between the germline ends. The CDR3 runs to 16 residues. The CDR3: CASSQDPVWGVGEQYF. The CDR3 DNA sequence: TGTGCCAGCAGCCAAGACCCCGTATGGGGGGTCGGCGAGCAGTACTTC.

The V call is TRBV7-2, the J call TRBJ2-1; D remains ambiguous. Germline assignment: CDR1 SGHTA and CDR2 FQGNSA. CDR3 length equals 14 residues. V was pared by 5 bases and J by 5 bases, with 13 bases between. The CDR3 reads CASSPPSRHNEQFF. The CDR3 nucleotides are TGTGCCAGCAGCCCCCCGAGCAGACACAATGAGCAGTTCTTC.

This clonotype was recorded a few times. This sequence joins TRBV7-6 and TRBJ2-7; TRBD1 aligns across 8 bases. V was pared by 5 bases and J by 4 bases, with 10 bases of the junction left unmatched. Looked up from germline, CDR1 is SGHVS and CDR2 is FNYEAQ. The CDR3 has 15 amino acids. The CDR3 is CASSRSQQGVYEQYF. The CDR3 nucleotides are TGTGCCAGCAGCCGGTCCCAACAGGGGGTTTACGAGCAGTACTTC.

The CDR3 DNA reads TGTGCCACCAGTCCCCGAGCAGGGGGCCATGAGCAGTTCTTC. It yields the protein CATSPRAGGHEQFF. The gene calls are TRBV15 and TRBJ2-1; 8 bases align to TRBD1. Trimming cost V 6 bases and J 8 bases; bases outside gene matches: 9. The CDR3 runs to 14 residues. The germline V gene has CDR1 LNHNV and CDR2 YYDKDF (reference sequence).

This clonotype came up many times. Here the CDR3 DNA reads TGTGCCAGCATAGTACAGGCGAACACTGAAGCTTTCTTT. This translates into CASIVQANTEAFF. V usage is TRBV6-1 and J usage is TRBJ1-1, with a weak D call TRBD1 (5 bases). CDR3 length: 13 residues. Germline V gene data show CDR1 as MNHNS and CDR2 as SASEGT. V was shortened by 7 bases and J by 1 base, with 10 bases between the two germline ends.

The chain joins TRBV13 to TRBJ2-1, with 7 positions matching TRBD1. Germline V gene lookup returns CDR1 PRHDT and CDR2 FYEKMQ (reference sequence). The CDR3 contains 16 residues. V was pared by 6 bases and J by 7 bases, with 15 bases of the junction left unmatched. CDR3 region: CASSQNAEQGLNEQFF. The CDR3 coding sequence is TGTGCCAGCAGTCAAAACGCCGAACAGGGGTTAAATGAGCAGTTCTTC. The whole variable domain, filled in from reference TRBV13 and TRBJ2-1, reads AAGVIQSPRHLIKEKRETATLKCYPIPRHDTVYWYQQGPGQDPQFLISFYEKMQSDKGSIPDRFSAQQFSDYHSELNMSSLELGDSALYFCASSQNAEQGLNEQFFGPGTRLTVL.

This clonotype was detected a few times. The V gene is TRBV20-1, the J gene TRBJ2-7; 13 positions match TRBD2. The CDR3 runs 14 residues. Trimming cost V 5 bases and J 3 bases; bases outside gene matches: 4. Germline lookup yields CDR1 DFQATT and CDR2 SNEGSKA (reference sequence). CDR3 sequence reads: CSAQTSGGLYEQYF. In DNA form, the CDR3 reads TGCAGTGCTCAGACTAGCGGGGGGCTCTACGAGCAGTACTTC.

This clonotype showed up just a few times. V and J are TRBV5-1 and TRBJ2-7; 11 nucleotides match TRBD2. With 1 base clipped from V and 7 bases from J, the junction kept 10 bases outside the gene matches. The CDR3 is made up of 16 amino acids. Germline loops: CDR1 SGHRS, CDR2 YFSETQ. DNA for the CDR3: TGCGCCAGCAGCTTGTCTACTAGCGGGAGAATTGTTGAGCAGTACTTC. Encoded protein: CASSLSTSGRIVEQYF. The full variable domain, rest sourced from reference TRBV5-1 and TRBJ2-7, is KAGVTQTPRYLIKTRGQQVTLSCSPISGHRSVSWYQQTPGQGLQFLFEYFSETQRNKGNFPGRFSGRQFSNSRSEMNVSTLELGDSALYLCASSLSTSGRIVEQYFGPGTRLTVT.